This TCR beta chain was identified in a study of blood T cell repertoires in COVID-19. Background on the study: The United States, Italy and Spain supplied acute and convalescent COVID-19 samples. T cells, B-cell-depleted T cells, or PBMCs provided the cDNA or gDNA that served as material.

Germline CDR1 reads LGHDT; CDR2 reads YNNKEL (reference sequence). V lost 5 bases to trimming and J lost 2 bases; unmatched junction nucleotides: 3. The CDR3 consists of 14 residues. Methods used by the authors: Scientists estimated how many nucleated cells there were by amplifying reference gene primers. Here immunoSEQ multiplex PCR was the method, and the copy in TCRdb shows in-frame clones only, minus some. For V, J and clone size, that table is used; D and trimming come from the DNA. The sample holds around 100,000 clones; around 85% are singletons and the top ten take around an eighth. The sample taken for sequencing was peripheral blood. The receptor's source is a man in his fifties or sixties with active or convalescent COVID-19. The chain combines TRBV3-1 (or the pseudogene TRBV3-2) with TRBJ2-7, with 10 bases identical to TRBD2. The CDR3 DNA reads as TGTGCCAGCAGCGAGCTAGCGGGGGCCTACGAGCAGTACTTC. Its translation: CASSELAGAYEQYF.